Listed below are T cell receptor beta chains from one sample, sequenced in a study of identical twins. TCRdb re-analysed the 5' RACE reads in MiXCR, keeping a single row per CDR3 protein. The sample comprises about 240,000 distinct CDR3 sequences, approximately 10% of which are singletons, and about 9.1% rests with the top ten. Sequencing was carried out using memory T cells sorted from blood. The origin of the receptors is a man aged 50-59 years in good health. The CDR3 runs from the conserved cysteine through the conserved F or W. A D gene is named only where the DNA matches it firmly. Size is omitted from some rows. Given values are once, few, many or a class for expanded clones.

v_gene: TRBV5-5
d_gene: -
j_gene: TRBJ2-2
abundance: few
CDR3aa: CASSLVRGSGELFFF
CDR3nt: -

v_gene: TRBV11-2
d_gene: TRBD2
j_gene: TRBJ2-1
abundance: -
CDR3aa: CASSLLRSGRAGYNEQFF
CDR3nt: TGTGCCAGCAGCTTACTTCGAAGCGGGAGGGCCGGGTACAATGAGCAGTTCTTC

v_gene: TRBV7-9
d_gene: -
j_gene: TRBJ2-7
abundance: many
CDR3aa: CASSLAQGQSREQYF
CDR3nt: TGTGCCAGCAGCTTAGCGCAGGGACAAAGTAGGGAGCAGTACTTC

v_gene: TRBV25-1
d_gene: -
j_gene: TRBJ1-1
abundance: many
CDR3aa: CASHTYSDGLFMNTEAFF
CDR3nt: TGTGCCAGCCACACTTACTCGGACGGCCTTTTCATGAACACTGAAGCTTTCTTT

v_gene: TRBV23-1
d_gene: TRBD2
j_gene: TRBJ2-2
abundance: -
CDR3aa: CASSQSPGGDYTGELFF
CDR3nt: TGCGCCAGCAGTCAATCCCCGGGGGGGGATTACACCGGGGAGCTGTTTTTT

v_gene: TRBV28
d_gene: -
j_gene: TRBJ1-1
abundance: many
CDR3aa: CASTYLGRLNTEAFF
CDR3nt: TGTGCCAGCACGTACCTAGGACGGTTGAACACTGAAGCTTTCTTT

v_gene: TRBV10-3
d_gene: -
j_gene: TRBJ1-4
abundance: many
CDR3aa: CATRPGINEKLFF
CDR3nt: TGTGCCACCCGACCGGGAATAAATGAAAAACTGTTTTTT

v_gene: TRBV18
d_gene: -
j_gene: TRBJ1-1
abundance: few
CDR3aa: CASSSAEGTEAFF
CDR3nt: TGTGCCAGCTCCTCCGCGGAGGGGACTGAAGCTTTCTTT

v_gene: TRBV30
d_gene: TRBD1
j_gene: TRBJ2-3
abundance: -
CDR3aa: CAWSMGQGSRNTQYF
CDR3nt: TGTGCCTGGAGTATGGGACAGGGGTCCAGGAATACGCAGTATTTT

v_gene: TRBV5-6
d_gene: TRBD1
j_gene: TRBJ2-1
abundance: -
CDR3aa: CASSSQGTGGDEQFF
CDR3nt: TGTGCCAGCAGCTCCCAGGGGACAGGAGGGGATGAGCAGTTCTTC

v_gene: TRBV2
d_gene: -
j_gene: TRBJ2-7
abundance: many
CDR3aa: CASSEAQPLAYEQYF
CDR3nt: TGTGCCAGCAGTGAAGCACAGCCGCTCGCCTACGAGCAGTACTTC

v_gene: TRBV5-1
d_gene: -
j_gene: TRBJ1-1
abundance: -
CDR3aa: CASSLGAGVAFF
CDR3nt: TGCGCCAGCAGCTTGGGGGCAGGGGTCGCTTTCTTT

v_gene: TRBV18
d_gene: TRBD1
j_gene: TRBJ1-1
abundance: few
CDR3aa: CASSPGTGYREAFF
CDR3nt: TGTGCCAGCTCACCAGGGACAGGGTACCGAGAAGCTTTCTTT

v_gene: TRBV10-2
d_gene: TRBD1
j_gene: TRBJ1-5
abundance: few
CDR3aa: CASSDGQGLNQPQHF
CDR3nt: TGCGCCAGCAGCGACGGACAGGGGCTGAATCAGCCCCAGCATTTT

v_gene: TRBV4-1
d_gene: TRBD2
j_gene: TRBJ2-1
abundance: few
CDR3aa: CASSLLLRVAGGPGNEQFF
CDR3nt: TGCGCCAGCAGCCTTCTCCTGCGGGTGGCGGGGGGGCCGGGCAATGAGCAGTTCTTC

v_gene: TRBV5-1
d_gene: -
j_gene: TRBJ2-3
abundance: many
CDR3aa: CASRGLDTQYF
CDR3nt: TGCGCCAGCAGAGGTCTGGATACGCAGTATTTT

v_gene: TRBV6-2/TRBV6-3
d_gene: -
j_gene: TRBJ2-1
abundance: many
CDR3aa: CASMYSGWRAHEQFF
CDR3nt: TGTGCCAGCATGTACAGCGGGTGGAGAGCACATGAGCAGTTCTTC